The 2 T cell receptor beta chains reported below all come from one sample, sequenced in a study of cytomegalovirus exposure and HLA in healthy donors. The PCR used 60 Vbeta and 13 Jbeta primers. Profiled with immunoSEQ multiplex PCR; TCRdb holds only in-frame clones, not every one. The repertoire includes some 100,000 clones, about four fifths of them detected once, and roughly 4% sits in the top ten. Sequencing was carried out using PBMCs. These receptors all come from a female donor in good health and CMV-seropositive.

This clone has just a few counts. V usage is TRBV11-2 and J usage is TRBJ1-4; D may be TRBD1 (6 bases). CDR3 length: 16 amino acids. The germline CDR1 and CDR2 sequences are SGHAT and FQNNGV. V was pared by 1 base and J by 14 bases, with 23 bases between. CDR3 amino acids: CASSLVRQPGGLRLFF. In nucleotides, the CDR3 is TGTGCCAGCAGCTTAGTCCGACAGCCCGGGGGGCTTCGTCTGTTTTTT.

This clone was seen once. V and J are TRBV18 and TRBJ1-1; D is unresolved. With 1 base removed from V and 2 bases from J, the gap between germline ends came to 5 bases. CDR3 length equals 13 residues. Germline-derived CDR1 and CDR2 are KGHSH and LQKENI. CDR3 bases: TGTGCCAGCTCACCACGGACTAACACTGAAGCTTTCTTT. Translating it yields CASSPRTNTEAFF.